A selection of T cell receptor beta chains follows, all from one sample in a study of blood T cell repertoires in COVID-19. Measured with immunoSEQ multiplex PCR; TCRdb has only the in-frame clones, and not every one. The sample yields roughly 410,000 clones, more than 70% seen once. Input material: peripheral blood. These receptor sequences come from a woman aged 60-75 years with COVID-19, enrolled during active disease. Each CDR3 is given with its conserved first and last residue. The order of the fields is CDR3 protein, V gene.

CASSETGAPYEQYF	TRBV19
CASKGANEKLFF	TRBV12-3/TRBV12-4
CASSERTGREQFF	TRBV2
CASSGGPGGPNYGYTF	TRBV6-1
CASSLGTRNTEAFF	TRBV5-1
CASSTGQEGNTIYF	TRBV5-1
CASSPGTGGRRDTGELFF	TRBV11-3
CAVGQFGLGYTF	TRBV19
CASGGQGGRLKNTEAFF	TRBV19
CASSFGVLQPQHF	TRBV28
CASRGTGPFEKLFF	TRBV6-5
CASSPGHTNEKLFF	TRBV6-5
CASSSGGNEQYF	TRBV7-8
CASSRRGSGRPAQYF	TRBV28
CASQRSNTGELFF	TRBV2
CASSSGSRGHYTEAFF	TRBV28
CASSSSGGGAGELFF	TRBV5-6
CASSLGDRGSTDTQYF	TRBV5-1
CASSLLAGHTGNTIYF	TRBV5-6
CASSFAGQNNEQFF	TRBV5-1
CASSSGLAYTGELFF	TRBV19
CASSIGRSTDTQYF	TRBV19
CSVHLTLLSSYNEQFF	TRBV29-1
CASIGTGLYGYTF	TRBV21-1
CASSSAWGAPFYGYTF	TRBV27
CASSSSWGGGLNTEAFF	TRBV11-2
CASTSRGGQGYGYTF	TRBV19
CASSHTGGSPYEQYF	TRBV4-1
CASSRTSGYNEQFF	TRBV6-5